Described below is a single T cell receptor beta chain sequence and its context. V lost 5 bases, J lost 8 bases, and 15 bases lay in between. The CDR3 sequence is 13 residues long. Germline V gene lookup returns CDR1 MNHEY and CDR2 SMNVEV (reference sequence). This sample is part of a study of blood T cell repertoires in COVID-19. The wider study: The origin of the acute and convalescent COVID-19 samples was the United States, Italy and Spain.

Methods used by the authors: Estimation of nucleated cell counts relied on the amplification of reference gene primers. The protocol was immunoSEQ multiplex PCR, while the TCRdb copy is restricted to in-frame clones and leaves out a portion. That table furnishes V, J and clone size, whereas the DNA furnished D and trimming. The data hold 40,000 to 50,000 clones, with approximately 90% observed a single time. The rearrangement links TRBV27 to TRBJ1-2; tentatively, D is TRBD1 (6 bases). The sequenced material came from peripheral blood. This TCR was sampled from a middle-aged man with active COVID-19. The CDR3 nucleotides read TGTGCCAGCAGTATGACAGGCCCTTGGGGCTACACCTTC. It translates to CASSMTGPWGYTF.